The sequence of this TCR beta chain was determined in a study of cytomegalovirus exposure and HLA in healthy donors. On this clone itself: As yet, its antigen is unknown.

The PCR was carried out with 60 Vbeta primers and 13 Jbeta primers. The data were produced by immunoSEQ multiplex PCR, yet TCRdb's version contains in-frame clones alone and is incomplete. This table lists about 140,000 clones. V lost 6 bases to trimming and J lost 1 base, with 13 bases between them. This CDR3 contains 15 residues. CDR1 MNHNS and CDR2 SASEGT come from the germline V gene. Study observations and caveats: The listing of roughly 160 TCR beta chains classed them as cytomegalovirus-associated.

Sequences were obtained from PBMCs. The TCR comes from a man aged 35-49 years in good health and CMV-seronegative. The rearrangement links TRBV6-1 to TRBJ2-1, with D perhaps matching TRBD2 (5 bases). The CDR3 protein is CASRPEGGSYNEQFF. As DNA, the CDR3 is TGTGCCAGCAGGCCAGAGGGTGGATCCTACAATGAGCAGTTCTTC.